This TCR beta chain was retrieved from a study of early T cells in non-severe SARS-CoV-2 infection. This clonotype has at least ten counts. No antigen is known for it. Attachment of unique molecular identifiers to individual cDNA molecules was performed. A single record per CDR3 protein comes from TCRdb applying MiXCR to the 5' RACE reads. This sample has 50,000 to 60,000 distinct CDR3 sequences, with around 9.3% found just once. The CDR3 has 16 residues. The V and J ends lost 1 base and 4 bases, in that order; junction bases with no gene match: 7. Germline values: CDR1 MGHRA, CDR2 YSYEKL. General observations from the study: CD4 and private specificities were missed by VDJdb matching, which favored anti-spike CD8 responses.

The rearrangement uses TRBV4-1 and TRBJ1-2; 9 bases match TRBD1. This material consisted of whole blood, taken at baseline. The sequence derives from an adult who was a healthcare worker with PCR-confirmed SARS-CoV-2 infection or an uninfected control (not recorded which). The CDR3 spells CASSQANRGRAYGYTF. The CDR3 region has the DNA TGCGCCAGCAGCCAAGCGAACAGGGGGCGCGCCTATGGCTACACCTTC.